A single T cell receptor beta chain is shown here with its context. Measured with immunoSEQ multiplex PCR; TCRdb has only the in-frame clones, and not every one. The profile shows almost 550,000 clones, more than 75% of them singletons. The data originate from a study of shared T cell receptors in the human thymus. The CDR3 is 16 amino acids. Germline V gene lookup returns CDR1 MNHNS and CDR2 SASEGT. V shed 2 bases, J shed 4 bases, and the junction held 6 bases outside the gene matches. Separately, the same data were catalogued under a study of human thymus T cells. This second report adds: Among the donors, all were healthy Finnish infants having corrective surgery for congenital heart defects. Resections removed during corrective heart surgery provided the thymus tissue used. Gene usage for V and J segments appeared biased in thymic and blood repertoires. Unrelated individuals reportedly shared highly overlapping thymic TCR repertoires.

The specimen sequenced was thymocytes. This clonotype was sampled from a boy under two years old with a congenital heart defect. The rearrangement uses TRBV6-1 and TRBJ2-7, with TRBD2 matching 12 bases. CDR3 DNA sequence: TGTGCCAGCAGTGAACGGCTAGCGGGAGGGCGGTACGAGCAGTACTTC. Translated: CASSERLAGGRYEQYF.